These 5 T cell receptor beta chains came from one sample sequenced in a study of Ad26.COV2.S vaccination and SARS-CoV-2 variants. Measured with immunoSEQ multiplex PCR; TCRdb has only the in-frame clones, and not every one. Found here are a few hundred thousand clones, about 90% of them singletons; the top ten hold around 1.7%. The treatment here: some 20 received Ad26.COV2.S at low or high dose, single or two shots; 5 received placebo; per-sample allocation not given. After the first vaccine or placebo injection, samples were drawn on day 63. The source material was peripheral blood, sampled in a trial of Ad26.COV2.S vaccine versus placebo. The source of these receptors is a person aged 18 to 59 who received the Ad26.COV2.S COVID-19 vaccine or a placebo.

Comment on this clone: Distinct nucleotide sequences in the sample also encode this CDR3. This chain uses TRBV12-3 or TRBV12-4 with TRBJ1-1; D is undetermined. CDR3 length: 13 residues. Trimming stripped 2 bases from V and 0 bases from J, with 4 bases between. CDR3 in amino acids: CASSLRLNTEAFF. CDR3 sequence (DNA): TGTGCCAGCAGTTTACGGCTGAACACTGAAGCTTTCTTT.

The chain links TRBV14 to TRBJ2-3; D is perhaps TRBD1 or TRBD2 (6 bases each). The CDR3 consists of 16 residues. Trimming stripped 1 base from V and 1 base from J, with 12 bases between. Germline CDR1 is SGHDN and CDR2 is FVKESK. The CDR3 bases are TGTGCCAGCAGCCAAGTGGGGGGCCTCCGCACAGATACGCAGTATTTT. Protein product: CASSQVGGLRTDTQYF.

J is TRBJ2-7 and V is TRBV6-1, with TRBD1 as a possible D gene (6 bases). The CDR3 extends over 14 amino acids. Trimming removed 6 bases from V and 0 bases from J, with 12 bases in between. From germline, CDR1 is MNHNS and CDR2 SASEGT. The CDR3 reads CASRGTPSSYEQYF. CDR3 nucleotides: TGTGCCAGCAGGGGGACACCGAGCTCCTACGAGCAGTACTTC.

The genes are TRBV3-1 (or the pseudogene TRBV3-2) and TRBJ2-7; D gene uncertain. From germline, CDR1 is LGHDT and CDR2 YNNKEL (reference sequence). Trimming took 4 bases from V and 1 from J, leaving 5 bases between them. The CDR3 length is 12 residues. The CDR3 DNA is TGTGCCAGCAGCCGAGTTTCCTACGAGCAGTACTTC. Translating gives CASSRVSYEQYF.

This clone was observed a handful of times. The rearrangement links TRBV28 to TRBJ1-6, with TRBD1 matching 7 bases. V was clipped by 7 bases and J by 6 bases; unmatched bases: 12. In germline, CDR1 is MDHEN, CDR2 SYDVKM. The length of the CDR3 is 16 residues. In nucleotides, the CDR3 is TGTGCCAGCAATATACACCGGGACAGTATTAATTCACCCCTCCACTTT. This codes for CASNIHRDSINSPLHF.